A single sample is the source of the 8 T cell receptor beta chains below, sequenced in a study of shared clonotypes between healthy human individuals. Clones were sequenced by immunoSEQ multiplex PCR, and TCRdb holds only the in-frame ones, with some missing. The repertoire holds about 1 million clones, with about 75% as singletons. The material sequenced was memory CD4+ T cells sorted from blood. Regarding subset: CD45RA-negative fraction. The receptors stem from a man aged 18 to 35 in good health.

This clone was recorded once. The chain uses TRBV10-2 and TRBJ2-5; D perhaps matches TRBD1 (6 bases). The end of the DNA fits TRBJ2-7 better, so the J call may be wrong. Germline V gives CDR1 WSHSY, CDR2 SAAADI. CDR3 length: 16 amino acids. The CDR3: CASSDVGQGFNSEQYF. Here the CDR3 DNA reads TGCGCCAGCAGTGATGTGGGGCAGGGGTTTAACAGCGAGCAGTACTTC.

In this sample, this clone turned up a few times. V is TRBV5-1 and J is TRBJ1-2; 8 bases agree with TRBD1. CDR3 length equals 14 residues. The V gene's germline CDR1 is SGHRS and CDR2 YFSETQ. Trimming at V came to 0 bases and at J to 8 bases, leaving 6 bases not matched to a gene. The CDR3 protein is CASSLDQGARGYTF. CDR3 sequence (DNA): TGCGCCAGCAGCTTGGATCAGGGGGCTCGCGGCTACACCTTC. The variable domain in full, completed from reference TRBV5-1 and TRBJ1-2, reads KAGVTQTPRYLIKTRGQQVTLSCSPISGHRSVSWYQQTPGQGLQFLFEYFSETQRNKGNFPGRFSGRQFSNSRSEMNVSTLELGDSALYLCASSLDQGARGYTFGSGTRLTVV.

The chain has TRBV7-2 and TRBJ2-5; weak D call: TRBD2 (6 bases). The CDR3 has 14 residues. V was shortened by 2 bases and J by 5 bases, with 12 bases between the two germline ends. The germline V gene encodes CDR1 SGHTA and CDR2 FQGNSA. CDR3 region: CASSLNAGTETQYF. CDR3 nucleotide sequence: TGTGCCAGCAGCTTAAACGCGGGGACCGAGACCCAGTACTTC.

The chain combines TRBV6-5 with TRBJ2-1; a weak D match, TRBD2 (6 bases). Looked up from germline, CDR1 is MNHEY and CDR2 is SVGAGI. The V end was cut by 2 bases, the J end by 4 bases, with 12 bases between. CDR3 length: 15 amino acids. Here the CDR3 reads CASSYGGSGYNEQFF. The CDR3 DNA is TGTGCCAGCAGTTACGGGGGGAGTGGGTACAATGAGCAGTTCTTC.

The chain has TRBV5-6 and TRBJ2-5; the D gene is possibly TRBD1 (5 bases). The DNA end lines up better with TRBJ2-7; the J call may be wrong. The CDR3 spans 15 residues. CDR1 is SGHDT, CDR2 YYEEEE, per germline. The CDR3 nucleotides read TGTGCCAGCAGCTTGGATCGGACACCTTCCTACGAGCAGTACTTC. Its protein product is CASSLDRTPSYEQYF.

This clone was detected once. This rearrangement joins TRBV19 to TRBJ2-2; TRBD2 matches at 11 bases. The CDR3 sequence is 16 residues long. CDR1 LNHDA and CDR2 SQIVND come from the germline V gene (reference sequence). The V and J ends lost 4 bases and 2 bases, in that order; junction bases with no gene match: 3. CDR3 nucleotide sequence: TGTGCCAGTAGTAAACTAGCGGGGGCTAACACCGGGGAGCTGTTTTTT. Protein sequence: CASSKLAGANTGELFF.

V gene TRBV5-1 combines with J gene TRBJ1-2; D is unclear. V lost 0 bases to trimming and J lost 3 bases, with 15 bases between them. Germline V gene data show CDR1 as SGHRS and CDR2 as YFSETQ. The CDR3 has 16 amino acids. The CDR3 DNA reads TGCGCCAGCAGCTTGGGCGTGATGGTCAAAGACTATGGCTACACCTTC. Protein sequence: CASSLGVMVKDYGYTF.

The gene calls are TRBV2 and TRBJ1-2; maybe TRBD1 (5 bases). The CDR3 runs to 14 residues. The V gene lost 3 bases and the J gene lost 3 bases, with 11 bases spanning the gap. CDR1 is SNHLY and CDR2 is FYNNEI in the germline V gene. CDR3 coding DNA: TGTGCCAGCAGTGAGCAGGGCCAAGACTATGGCTACACCTTC. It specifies CASSEQGQDYGYTF. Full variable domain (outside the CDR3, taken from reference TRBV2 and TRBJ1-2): EPEVTQTPSHQVTQMGQEVILRCVPISNHLYFYWYRQILGQKVEFLVSFYNNEISEKSEIFDDQFSVERPDGSNFTLKIRSTKLEDSAMYFCASSEQGQDYGYTFGSGTRLTVV.